The next 15 T cell receptor beta chains were all read from a single sample in a study of T-cell memory formation after mild COVID-19 (dated by TCRdb to the early 2020s). Libraries were constructed by 5' RACE. Data came from an Illumina NovaSeq 6000. TCRdb itself trimmed the public reads at Q25 with fastp, ran MiXCR and retained productive beta chains. Rows with a matching CDR3 protein are joined into one entry that keeps the most common DNA and genes. This sample lists more than 300,000 distinct CDR3 sequences; 14% were detected once. The ten largest clones take up around 23% of the sample. The sequenced sample was PBMCs or a T cell subset sorted from them (not recorded which). Source of these receptors: a man between 18 and 35 years old who had mild COVID-19 (a few samples of this study predate the infection). The sample titles of this study are shuffled in the database, so cell type and time point are left out; the donor was told from shared clones.

In its sample, this clonotype was seen many times. The chain joins TRBV4-1 to TRBJ1-1; D unclear. In germline, CDR1 is MGHRA, CDR2 YSYEKL. V shed 0 bases and J shed 6 bases, with 20 bases lying between them. This CDR3 region has 17 residues. The CDR3 sequence: CASSQDRTTRAGAEAFF. CDR3 sequence (DNA): TGCGCCAGCAGCCAAGACCGCACAACTCGGGCCGGGGCTGAAGCTTTCTTT.

Only a few counts were recorded for this clonotype. The rearrangement links TRBV27 to TRBJ2-1, with D perhaps assigned TRBD1 or TRBD2 (5 bases each). This CDR3 contains 10 residues. V lost 10 bases to trimming and J lost 10 bases, with 11 bases between them. The germline gives CDR1 MNHEY, CDR2 SMNVEV (reference sequence). This CDR3 is CATRGVEQFF. CDR3 DNA sequence: TGTGCCACCCGAGGGGTAGAGCAGTTCTTC.

The chain couples TRBV12-3 or TRBV12-4 to TRBJ1-2; D uncertain. V was shortened by 5 bases and J by 4 bases, with 8 bases between the two germline ends. The CDR3 spans 12 residues. The CDR3 region has the DNA TGTGCCAGCAGTACTAGTCCCTATGGCTACACCTTC. It yields the protein CASSTSPYGYTF.

V and J are TRBV5-6 and TRBJ2-2; the match to TRBD1 covers 7 bases. Trimming removed 0 bases from V and 4 bases from J; junction bases left unmatched: 3. Germline V gives CDR1 SGHDT, CDR2 YYEEEE. The CDR3 length is 15 residues. CDR3 region: CASSLEGAVTGELFF. CDR3 in DNA: TGTGCCAGCAGCTTGGAGGGGGCAGTCACCGGGGAGCTGTTTTTT. The variable domain in full, with the rest retrieved from reference TRBV5-6 and TRBJ2-2, is DAGVTQSPTHLIKTRGQQVTLRCSPKSGHDTVSWYQQALGQGPQFIFQYYEEEERQRGNFPDRFSGHQFPNYSSELNVNALLLGDSALYLCASSLEGAVTGELFFGEGSRLTVL.

This clonotype was seen a few times. The rearrangement links TRBV24-1 to TRBJ2-5; no clear D. V was pared by 3 bases and J by 5 bases, with 9 bases between. The germline CDR1 and CDR2 sequences are KGHDR and SFDVKD. The CDR3 is 13 residues long. The CDR3 spells CATSDVGEETQYF. DNA for the CDR3: TGTGCCACCAGTGATGTAGGTGAGGAGACCCAGTACTTC.

The chain recombines TRBV4-1 with TRBJ2-5, with TRBD2 matching 14 bases. Germline CDR1 is MGHRA and CDR2 is YSYEKL. Unmatched junction bases numbered 2, after V lost 0 bases and J lost 2 bases. This CDR3 is built from 17 residues. This chain's CDR3 is CASSQEGLAGEQETQYF. The CDR3 DNA reads TGCGCCAGCAGCCAAGAGGGACTAGCGGGGGAACAAGAGACCCAGTACTTC.

This clonotype was detected only a few times. The V call is TRBV7-2, the J call TRBJ2-3, with D hard to call. There are 13 residues in the CDR3. Germline-derived CDR1 and CDR2 are SGHTA and FQGNSA. V was clipped by 0 bases and J by 4 bases, with 5 bases between them. The CDR3, as DNA: TGTGCCAGCAGCTTAGCAGCGTCAGATACGCAGTATTTT. Amino acid sequence: CASSLAASDTQYF.

A note on this clonotype: A much larger clone differs from this one at a single base, so this may be a read error. V usage is TRBV5-1 and J usage is TRBJ2-6, with D unclear. The CDR3 covers 15 residues. Germline loops: CDR1 SGHRS, CDR2 YFSETQ. The CDR3 region is CASILDPSGANVLTF. Written as DNA, the CDR3 is TGCGCCAGCATCTTGGATCCCTCTGGGGCCAACGTCCTGACTTTC.

The CDR3 coding sequence is TGTGCCAGCACCCATGGGGTTTACGAGCAGTACTTC. Translation gives CASTHGVYEQYF. The chain uses TRBV6-2 or TRBV6-3 and TRBJ2-7; D is unclear. V was cut by 7 bases and J by 4 bases, with 11 bases left in between. Germline V gene data show CDR1 as MNHEY and CDR2 as SVGEGT. The CDR3 covers 12 residues.

This chain uses TRBV4-3 with TRBJ1-3; D is ambiguous. CDR3 length: 15 amino acids. Trimming took off 0 bases at V and 3 bases at J, with 9 bases between the two ends. Germline loops: CDR1 LGHNA, CDR2 YSLEER. For the CDR3, the DNA is TGCGCCAGCAGCCAAGAGCGGTTCCTTGGAAACACCATATATTTT. Amino acid sequence: CASSQERFLGNTIYF.

This chain uses TRBV6-5 with TRBJ1-2; TRBD1 might be the D (6 bases). The CDR3 contains 12 residues. CDR1 is MNHEY and CDR2 is SVGAGI in the germline V gene. V lost 5 bases and J lost 7, with 11 bases in between. CDR3 bases: TGTGCCAGCAGTCGAGAGGGGGGTGGCTACACCTTC. Protein sequence: CASSREGGGYTF.

This clonotype was seen more than once but under ten times. This chain joins TRBV28 and TRBJ1-2; D possibly corresponds to TRBD1 (5 bases). The ends were cut back, 7 bases at V and 3 bases at J, with 12 bases in the middle. The CDR3 sequence is 13 residues long. CDR1 is MDHEN and CDR2 is SYDVKM in the germline V gene. CDR3 amino acids: CASTPGLHYGYTF. For the CDR3, the DNA is TGTGCCAGCACCCCGGGACTCCACTATGGCTACACCTTC.

This clonotype was seen a handful of times. The gene calls are TRBV2 and TRBJ1-2; D possibly corresponds to TRBD1 (6 bases). CDR3 length: 13 residues. V was clipped by 4 bases and J by 0 bases, with 6 bases between them. Germline-derived CDR1 and CDR2 are SNHLY and FYNNEI. In DNA form, the CDR3 reads TGTGCCAGCAGTGGGACAGCTAACTATGGCTACACCTTC. It encodes CASSGTANYGYTF.

V and J are TRBV7-6 and TRBJ2-7, with 11 positions matching TRBD1. Per the germline V gene, CDR1 is SGHVS and CDR2 is FNYEAQ. The CDR3 is 16 amino acids. Trimming at V came to 6 bases and at J to 4 bases, leaving 11 bases not matched to a gene. Written as DNA, the CDR3 is TGTGCCAGCAGTCCCCGACGGGACAGGGGGAGATACGAGCAGTACTTC. It yields the protein CASSPRRDRGRYEQYF.

This clonotype was found a few times. J is TRBJ1-1 and V is TRBV20-1, with TRBD1 as a possible D gene (6 bases). The CDR3 is 13 amino acids. CDR1 DFQATT and CDR2 SNEGSKA come from the germline V gene (reference sequence). Deletions cut 7 bases from V and 4 bases from J, with 16 bases between. In DNA, the CDR3 is TGCAGTGTGAGGGGGGGAATTGGCACTGAAGCTTTCTTT. Its translation: CSVRGGIGTEAFF.